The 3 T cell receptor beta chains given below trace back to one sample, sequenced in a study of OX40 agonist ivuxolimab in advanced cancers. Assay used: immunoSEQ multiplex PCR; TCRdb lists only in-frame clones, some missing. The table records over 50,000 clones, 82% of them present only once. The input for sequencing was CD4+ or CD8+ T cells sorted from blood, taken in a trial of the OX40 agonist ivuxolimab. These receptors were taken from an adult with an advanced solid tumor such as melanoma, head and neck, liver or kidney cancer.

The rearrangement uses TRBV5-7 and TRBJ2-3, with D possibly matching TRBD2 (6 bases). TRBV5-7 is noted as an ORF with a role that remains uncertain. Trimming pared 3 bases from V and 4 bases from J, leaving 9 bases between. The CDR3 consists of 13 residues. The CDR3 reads CASSWGDADTQYF. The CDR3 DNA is TGTGCCAGCAGCTGGGGGGACGCAGATACGCAGTATTTT.

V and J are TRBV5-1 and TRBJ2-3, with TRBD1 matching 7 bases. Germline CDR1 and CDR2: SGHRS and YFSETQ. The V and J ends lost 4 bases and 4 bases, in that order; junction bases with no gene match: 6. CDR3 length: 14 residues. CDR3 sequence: CASSLAGQADTQYF. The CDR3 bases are TGCGCCAGCAGCCTAGCCGGACAGGCAGATACGCAGTATTTT. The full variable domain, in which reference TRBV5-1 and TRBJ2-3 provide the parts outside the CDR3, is KAGVTQTPRYLIKTRGQQVTLSCSPISGHRSVSWYQQTPGQGLQFLFEYFSETQRNKGNFPGRFSGRQFSNSRSEMNVSTLELGDSALYLCASSLAGQADTQYFGPGTRLTVL.

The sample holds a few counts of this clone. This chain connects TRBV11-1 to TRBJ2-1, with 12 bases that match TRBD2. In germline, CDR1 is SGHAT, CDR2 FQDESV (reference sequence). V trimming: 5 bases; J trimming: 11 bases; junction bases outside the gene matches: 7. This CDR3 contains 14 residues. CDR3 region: CASSTQTSGSKQFF. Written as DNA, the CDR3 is TGTGCCAGCAGCACCCAGACTAGCGGGAGTAAGCAGTTCTTC.